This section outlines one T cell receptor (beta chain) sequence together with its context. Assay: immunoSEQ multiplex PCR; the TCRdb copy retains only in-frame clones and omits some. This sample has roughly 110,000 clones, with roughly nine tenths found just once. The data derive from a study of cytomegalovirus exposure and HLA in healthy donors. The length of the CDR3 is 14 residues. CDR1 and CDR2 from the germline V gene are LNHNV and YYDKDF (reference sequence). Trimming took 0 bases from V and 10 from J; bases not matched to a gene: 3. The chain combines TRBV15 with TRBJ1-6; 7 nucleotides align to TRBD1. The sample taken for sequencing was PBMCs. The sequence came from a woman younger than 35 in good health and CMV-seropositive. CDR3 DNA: TGTGCCACCAGCAGAGAGACAGGGAACTCACCCCTCCACTTT. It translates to CATSRETGNSPLHF.